A selection of T cell receptor beta chains follows, all from one sample in a study of T-cell reconstitution after alpha-beta-depleted transplantation in children. TCRdb reprocessed the PCR reads with MiXCR, giving one entry per CDR3 protein. In the table there are roughly 570,000 distinct CDR3 sequences, 25% to 30% of which are singletons. The sequencing used PBMCs, collected before TCRalphabeta/CD19-depleted stem cell transplant. The receptor set was obtained from a boy under two years old with Wiskott-Aldrich syndrome, due to receive a stem cell transplant. Both conserved end residues are part of each CDR3. Fields, in order: J gene, clone size, V gene, D gene, CDR3 DNA, CDR3 protein. A D gene is named only where the DNA matches it firmly. The size entry is marked missing in some rows and otherwise reads once, few, many or a size class.

>TRBJ2-5|few|TRBV20-1|-
TGCAGTGCTAGAGTGGGCAGGGAGACCCAGTACTTC
CSARVGRETQYF
>TRBJ2-5|few|TRBV20-1|TRBD1
TGCAGTGCAGAAAGACAGGGCGGGGAGACCCAGTACTTC
CSAERQGGETQYF
>TRBJ1-6|few|TRBV5-1|-
TGCGCCAGCAGCTTGGGGGCCAGGGAAACGAATTCACCCCTCCACTTT
CASSLGARETNSPLHF
>TRBJ2-7|-|TRBV28|TRBD2
TGTGCCAGCAGTTTCCCCGGGACTAGCGGGGCCATTAACTCCTACGAGCAGTACTTC
CASSFPGTSGAINSYEQYF
>TRBJ2-1|-|TRBV11-3|TRBD1
TGTGCCAGCAGCTCCTCCGGGACAGGGGGAAATGAGCAGTTCTTC
CASSSSGTGGNEQFF
>TRBJ2-5|few|TRBV18|-
TGTGCCAGCTCACCGGAGGAAGAGACCCAGTACTTC
CASSPEEETQYF
>TRBJ1-1|-|TRBV30|-
TGTGCCTGGAAGCCGAGGGTAGTAAACACTGAAGCTTTCTTT
CAWKPRVVNTEAFF
>TRBJ2-1|-|TRBV20-1|TRBD1
TGCAGTGCTCCCCCGGGACAGGGGGGTTCCTACAATGAGCAGTTCTTC
CSAPPGQGGSYNEQFF
>TRBJ2-1|few|TRBV10-2|-
TGCGCCAGCAGAGATCAGAGCCGCTCCTACAATGAGCAGTTCTTC
CASRDQSRSYNEQFF
>TRBJ2-1|few|TRBV4-1|-
TGCGCCAGCAGCCGCGACCTGGATATTCCATACAATGAGCAGTTCTTC
CASSRDLDIPYNEQFF
>TRBJ1-1|-|TRBV12-3/TRBV12-4|-
TGTGCCAGCAGTTCAGACTGGGTCTGTTTCTTT
CASSSDWVCFF
>TRBJ1-5|-|TRBV5-1|-
TGCGCCAGCAGCGTGGCCGAAGGTCAGCCCCAGCATTTT
CASSVAEGQPQHF